The following is a TCR beta chain sequence with its context. The data derive from a study of T cell changes during pregnancy in multiple sclerosis. Sequencing used immunoSEQ multiplex PCR; TCRdb keeps in-frame clones, though not all of them. The table lists over 50,000 clones, about nine tenths of them singletons. Germline V CDR1 and CDR2: SNHLY, FYNNEI. The CDR3 covers 18 residues. Trimming removed 3 bases from V and 2 bases from J; junction bases left unmatched: 15. This TCR was sampled from a female donor in good health, enrolled as a control in a pregnancy study. Sample: peripheral blood, taken in the first trimester of pregnancy. J is TRBJ1-1 and V is TRBV2; TRBD1 matches at 7 bases. CDR3 DNA: TGTGCCAGCAGTGATGGGTTTAGGACAGGAGGGCCCAACACTGAAGCTTTCTTT. It yields the protein CASSDGFRTGGPNTEAFF.